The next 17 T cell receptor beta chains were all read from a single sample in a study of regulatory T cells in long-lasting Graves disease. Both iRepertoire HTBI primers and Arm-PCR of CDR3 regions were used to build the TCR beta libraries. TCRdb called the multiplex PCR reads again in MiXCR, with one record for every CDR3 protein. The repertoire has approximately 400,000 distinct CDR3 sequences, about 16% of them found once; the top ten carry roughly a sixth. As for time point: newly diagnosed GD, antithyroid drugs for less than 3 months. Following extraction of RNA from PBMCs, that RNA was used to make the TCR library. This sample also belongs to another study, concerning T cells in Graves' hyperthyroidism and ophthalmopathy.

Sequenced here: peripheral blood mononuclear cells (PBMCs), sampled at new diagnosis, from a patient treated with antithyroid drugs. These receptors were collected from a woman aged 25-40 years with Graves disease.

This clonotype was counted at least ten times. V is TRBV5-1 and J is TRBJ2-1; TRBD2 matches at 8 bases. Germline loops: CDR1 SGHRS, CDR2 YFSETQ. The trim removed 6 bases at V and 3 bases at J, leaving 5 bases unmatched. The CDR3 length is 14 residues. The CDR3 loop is CASTRGGDYNEQFF. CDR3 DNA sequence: TGCGCCAGCACCCGGGGGGGAGACTACAATGAGCAGTTCTTC.

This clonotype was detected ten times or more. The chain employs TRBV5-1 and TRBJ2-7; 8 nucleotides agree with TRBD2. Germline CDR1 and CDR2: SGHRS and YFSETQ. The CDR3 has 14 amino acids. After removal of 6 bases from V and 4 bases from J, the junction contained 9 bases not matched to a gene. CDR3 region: CASTVAGSSYEQYF. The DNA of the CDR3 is TGCGCCAGCACCGTAGCGGGATCGTCATACGAGCAGTACTTC. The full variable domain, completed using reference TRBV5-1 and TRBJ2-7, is KAGVTQTPRYLIKTRGQQVTLSCSPISGHRSVSWYQQTPGQGLQFLFEYFSETQRNKGNFPGRFSGRQFSNSRSEMNVSTLELGDSALYLCASTVAGSSYEQYFGPGTRLTVT.

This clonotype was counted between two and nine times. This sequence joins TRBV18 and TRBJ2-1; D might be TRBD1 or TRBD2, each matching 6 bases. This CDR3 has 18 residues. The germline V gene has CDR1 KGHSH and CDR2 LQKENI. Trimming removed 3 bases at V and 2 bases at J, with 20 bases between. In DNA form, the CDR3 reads TGTGCCAGCTCACCTATAGGGGGGACCCCATCGCCCTACAATGAGCAGTTCTTC. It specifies CASSPIGGTPSPYNEQFF.

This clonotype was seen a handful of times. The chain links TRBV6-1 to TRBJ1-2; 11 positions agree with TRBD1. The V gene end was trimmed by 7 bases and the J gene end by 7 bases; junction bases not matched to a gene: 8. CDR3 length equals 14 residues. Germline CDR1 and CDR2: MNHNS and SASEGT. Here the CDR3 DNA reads TGTGCCAGCACGGACAGGGGGCTATATGGTGGCTACACCTTC. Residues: CASTDRGLYGGYTF.

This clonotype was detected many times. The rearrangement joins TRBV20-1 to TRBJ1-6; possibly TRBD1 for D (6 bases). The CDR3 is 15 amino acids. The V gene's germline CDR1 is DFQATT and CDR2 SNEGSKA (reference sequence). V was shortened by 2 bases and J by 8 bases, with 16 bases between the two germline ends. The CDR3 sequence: CSARRRGYGHSPLHF. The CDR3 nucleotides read TGCAGTGCTAGACGCAGGGGTTACGGGCATTCACCCCTCCACTTT.

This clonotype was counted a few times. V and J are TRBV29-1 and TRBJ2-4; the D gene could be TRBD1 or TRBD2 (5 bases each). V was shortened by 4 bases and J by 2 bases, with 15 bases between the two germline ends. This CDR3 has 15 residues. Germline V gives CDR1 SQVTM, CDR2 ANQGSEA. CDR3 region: CSVGGPSDPKNIQYF. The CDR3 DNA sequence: TGCAGCGTTGGGGGACCCAGCGATCCCAAAAACATTCAGTACTTC.

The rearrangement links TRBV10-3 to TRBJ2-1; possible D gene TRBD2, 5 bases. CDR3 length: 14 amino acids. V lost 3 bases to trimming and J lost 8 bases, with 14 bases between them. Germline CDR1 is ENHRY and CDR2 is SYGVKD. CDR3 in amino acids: CAISDSGMRDEQFF. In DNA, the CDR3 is TGTGCCATCAGTGATTCGGGGATGCGCGATGAGCAGTTCTTC.

The CDR3 region has the DNA TGCAGTGCGTCACAGGGGACTAGCACAGATACGCAGTATTTT. This encodes CSASQGTSTDTQYF. The chain is built from TRBV20-1 and TRBJ2-3; D possibly corresponds to TRBD1 (7 bases). The CDR3 consists of 14 residues. Trimming cost V 6 bases and J 0 bases, with 13 bases left between them. Looked up from germline, CDR1 is DFQATT and CDR2 is SNEGSKA (reference sequence).

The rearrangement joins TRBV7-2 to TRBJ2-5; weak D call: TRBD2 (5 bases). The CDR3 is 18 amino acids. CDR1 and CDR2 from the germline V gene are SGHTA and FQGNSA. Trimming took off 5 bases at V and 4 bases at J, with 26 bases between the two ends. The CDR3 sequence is CASSQAPPGSGTGETQYF. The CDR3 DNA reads TGTGCCAGCAGCCAAGCCCCGCCAGGATCGGGAACGGGAGAGACCCAGTACTTC.

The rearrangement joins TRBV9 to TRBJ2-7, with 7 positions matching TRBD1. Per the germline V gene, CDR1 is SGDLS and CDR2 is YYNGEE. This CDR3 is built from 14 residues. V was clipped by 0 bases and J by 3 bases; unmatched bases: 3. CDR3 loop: CASSVGDRIYEQYF. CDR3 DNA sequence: TGTGCCAGCAGCGTAGGGGACAGAATCTACGAGCAGTACTTC. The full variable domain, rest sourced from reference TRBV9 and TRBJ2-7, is DSGVTQTPKHLITATGQRVTLRCSPRSGDLSVYWYQQSLDQGLQFLIQYYNGEERAKGNILERFSAQQFPDLHSELNLSSLELGDSALYFCASSVGDRIYEQYFGPGTRLTVT.

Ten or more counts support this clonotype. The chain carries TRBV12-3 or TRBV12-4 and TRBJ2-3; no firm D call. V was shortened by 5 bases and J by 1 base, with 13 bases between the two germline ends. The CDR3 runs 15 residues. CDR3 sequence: CASSPRTAGTDTQYF. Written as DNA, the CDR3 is TGTGCCAGCAGTCCCCGCACCGCGGGCACAGATACGCAGTATTTT.

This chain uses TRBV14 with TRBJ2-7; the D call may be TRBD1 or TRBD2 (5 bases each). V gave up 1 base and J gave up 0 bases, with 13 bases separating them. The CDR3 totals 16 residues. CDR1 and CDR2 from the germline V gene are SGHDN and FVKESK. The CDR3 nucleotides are TGTGCCAGCAGCCAAGTCGGGGACGGGGTCTCCTACGAGCAGTACTTC. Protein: CASSQVGDGVSYEQYF. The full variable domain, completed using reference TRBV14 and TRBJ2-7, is EAGVTQFPSHSVIEKGQTVTLRCDPISGHDNLYWYRRVMGKEIKFLLHFVKESKQDESGMPNNRFLAERTGGTYSTLKVQPAELEDSGVYFCASSQVGDGVSYEQYFGPGTRLTVT.

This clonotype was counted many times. This chain's CDR3 is CASSLWSGGSQPQHF. The CDR3, as DNA: TGTGCCAGCAGTTTATGGAGTGGGGGCAGTCAGCCCCAGCATTTT. V gene TRBV28 combines with J gene TRBJ1-5, with TRBD1 as a possible D gene (6 bases). Per germline, CDR1 MDHEN and CDR2 SYDVKM. V lost 0 bases and J 6 bases, leaving 12 bases between the germline ends. This CDR3 has 15 residues.

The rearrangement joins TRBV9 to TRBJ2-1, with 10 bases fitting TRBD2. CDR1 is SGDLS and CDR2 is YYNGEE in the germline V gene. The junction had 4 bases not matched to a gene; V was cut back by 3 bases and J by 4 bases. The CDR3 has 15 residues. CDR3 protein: CASSAQLAGYNEQFF. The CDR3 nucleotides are TGTGCCAGCAGCGCTCAACTAGCGGGGTACAATGAGCAGTTCTTC.

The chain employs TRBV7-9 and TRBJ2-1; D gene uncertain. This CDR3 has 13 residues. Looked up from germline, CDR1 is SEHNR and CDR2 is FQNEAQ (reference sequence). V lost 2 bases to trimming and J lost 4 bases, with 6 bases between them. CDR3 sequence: CASSLPHYNEQFF. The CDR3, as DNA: TGTGCCAGCAGCTTACCACATTACAATGAGCAGTTCTTC.

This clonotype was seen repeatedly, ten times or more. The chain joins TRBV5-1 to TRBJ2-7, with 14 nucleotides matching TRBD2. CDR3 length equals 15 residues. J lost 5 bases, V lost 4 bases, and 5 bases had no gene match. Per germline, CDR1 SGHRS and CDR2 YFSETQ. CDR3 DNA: TGCGCCAGCAGCAAGACTAGCGGGAGGGCCCACGAGCAGTACTTC. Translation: CASSKTSGRAHEQYF. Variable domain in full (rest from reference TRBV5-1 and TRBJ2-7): KAGVTQTPRYLIKTRGQQVTLSCSPISGHRSVSWYQQTPGQGLQFLFEYFSETQRNKGNFPGRFSGRQFSNSRSEMNVSTLELGDSALYLCASSKTSGRAHEQYFGPGTRLTVT.

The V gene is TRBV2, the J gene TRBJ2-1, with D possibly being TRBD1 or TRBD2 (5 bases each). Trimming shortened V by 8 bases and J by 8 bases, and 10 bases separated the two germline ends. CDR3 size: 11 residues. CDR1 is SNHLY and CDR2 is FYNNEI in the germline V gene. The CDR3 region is CASEGTDEQFF. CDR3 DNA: TGTGCCAGCGAGGGGACGGATGAGCAGTTCTTC.